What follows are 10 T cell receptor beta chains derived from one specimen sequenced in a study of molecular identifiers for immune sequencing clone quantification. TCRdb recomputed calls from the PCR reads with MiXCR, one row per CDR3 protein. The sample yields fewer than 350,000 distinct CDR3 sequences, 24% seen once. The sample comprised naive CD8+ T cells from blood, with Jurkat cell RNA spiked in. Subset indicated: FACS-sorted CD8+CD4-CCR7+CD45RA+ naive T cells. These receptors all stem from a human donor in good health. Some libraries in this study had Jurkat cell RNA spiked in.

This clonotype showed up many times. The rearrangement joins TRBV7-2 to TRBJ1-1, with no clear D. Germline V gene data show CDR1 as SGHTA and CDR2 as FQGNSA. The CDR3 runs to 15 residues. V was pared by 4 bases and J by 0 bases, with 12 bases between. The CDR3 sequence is CASSSEPKMNTEAFF. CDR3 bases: TGTGCCAGCAGCTCAGAGCCTAAAATGAACACTGAAGCTTTCTTT.

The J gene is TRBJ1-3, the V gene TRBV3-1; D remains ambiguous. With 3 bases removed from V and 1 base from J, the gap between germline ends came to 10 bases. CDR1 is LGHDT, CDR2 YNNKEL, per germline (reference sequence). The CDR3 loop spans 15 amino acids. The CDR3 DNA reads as TGTGCCAGCAGCCACCGAATATCTTCTGGAAACACCATATATTTT. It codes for CASSHRISSGNTIYF.

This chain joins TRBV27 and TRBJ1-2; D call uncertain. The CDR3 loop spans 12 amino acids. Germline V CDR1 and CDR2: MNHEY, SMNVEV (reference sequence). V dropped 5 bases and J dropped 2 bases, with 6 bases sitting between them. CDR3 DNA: TGTGCCAGCAGTGCCAGGAACTATGGCTACACCTTC. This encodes CASSARNYGYTF.

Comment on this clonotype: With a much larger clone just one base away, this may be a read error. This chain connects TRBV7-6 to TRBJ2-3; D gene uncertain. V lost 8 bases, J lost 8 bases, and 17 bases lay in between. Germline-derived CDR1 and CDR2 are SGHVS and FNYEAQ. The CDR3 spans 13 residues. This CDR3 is CASSPTRAATQYF. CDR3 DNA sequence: TGTGCCAGCTCCCCCACAAGGGCAGCTACGCAGTATTTT.

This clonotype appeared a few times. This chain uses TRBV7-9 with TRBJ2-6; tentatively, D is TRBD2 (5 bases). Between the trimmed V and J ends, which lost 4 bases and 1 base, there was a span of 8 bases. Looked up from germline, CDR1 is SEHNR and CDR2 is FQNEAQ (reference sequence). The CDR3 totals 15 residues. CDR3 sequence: CASSSGMSGANVLTF. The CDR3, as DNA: TGTGCCAGCAGCTCGGGGATGTCTGGGGCCAACGTCCTGACTTTC.

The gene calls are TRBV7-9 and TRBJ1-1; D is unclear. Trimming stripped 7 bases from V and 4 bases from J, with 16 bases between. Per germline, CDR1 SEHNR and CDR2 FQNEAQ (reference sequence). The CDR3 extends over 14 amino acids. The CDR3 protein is CASNREGIGTEAFF. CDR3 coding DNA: TGTGCCAGCAACCGAGAGGGTATCGGCACTGAAGCTTTCTTT.

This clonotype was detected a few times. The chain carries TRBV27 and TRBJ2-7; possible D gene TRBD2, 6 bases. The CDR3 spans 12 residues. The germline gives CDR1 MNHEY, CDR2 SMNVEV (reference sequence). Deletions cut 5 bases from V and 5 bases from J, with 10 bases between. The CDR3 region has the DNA TGTGCCAGCAGTCGGGGGTCGGACGAGCAGTACTTC. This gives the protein CASSRGSDEQYF.

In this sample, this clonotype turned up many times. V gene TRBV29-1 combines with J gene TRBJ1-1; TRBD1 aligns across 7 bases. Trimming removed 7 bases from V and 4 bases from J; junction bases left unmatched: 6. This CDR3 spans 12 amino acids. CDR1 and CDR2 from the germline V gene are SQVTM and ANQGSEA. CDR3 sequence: CSAPGGVTEAFF. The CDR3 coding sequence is TGCAGCGCCCCAGGGGGAGTCACTGAAGCTTTCTTT.

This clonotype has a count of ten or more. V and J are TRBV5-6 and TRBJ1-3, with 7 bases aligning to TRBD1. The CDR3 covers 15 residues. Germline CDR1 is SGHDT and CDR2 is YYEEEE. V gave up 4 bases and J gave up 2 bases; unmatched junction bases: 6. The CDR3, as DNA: TGTGCCAGCAGCCTGACAGGGTCAACTGGAAACACCATATATTTT. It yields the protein CASSLTGSTGNTIYF.

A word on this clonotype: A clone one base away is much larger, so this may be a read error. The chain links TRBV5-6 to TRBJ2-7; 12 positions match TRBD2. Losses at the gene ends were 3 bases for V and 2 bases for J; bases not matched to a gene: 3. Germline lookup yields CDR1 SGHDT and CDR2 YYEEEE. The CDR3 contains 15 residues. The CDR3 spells CASSSTSGSAYEQYF. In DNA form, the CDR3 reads TGTGCCAGCAGCTCGACTAGCGGGAGTGCCTACGAGCAGTACTTC.